Listed below are T cell receptor beta chains from one sample, sequenced in a study of cytomegalovirus exposure and HLA in healthy donors. This table comes from immunoSEQ multiplex PCR, and its TCRdb copy is limited to in-frame clones, with some not included. Of about 150,000 clones listed, roughly 73% are singletons. The material sequenced was PBMCs. The receptors here all came from a woman in her 30s in good health and CMV-seronegative. Each CDR3 is given with its conserved first and last residue. The order of the fields is J gene, D gene, clone size, V gene, CDR3 DNA, CDR3 protein. The D gene is left open where the match is weak. Clone size appears in some rows only: once, few, many, or a class for an expanded clone.

TRBJ2-5 TRBD2 NA TRBV5-1 TGCGCCAGCAGCAAATATAGCGGGGGGCCGCAAGAGACCCAGTACTTC CASSKYSGGPQETQYF
TRBJ1-5 NA NA TRBV19 TGTGCCAGTAGTATCCCCACAGGGCCCCAGCATTTT CASSIPTGPQHF
TRBJ2-1 NA NA TRBV13 TGTGCCAGCAGCTTCGGGGGTGAGCAGTTCTTC CASSFGGEQFF
TRBJ1-2 NA NA TRBV29-1 TGCAGCGTTGACCCTACAGGGAACTATGGCTACACCTTC CSVDPTGNYGYTF
TRBJ2-5 NA NA TRBV30 TGTGCCTTGATTCCCGGGTCCCAAGAGACCCAGTACTTC CALIPGSQETQYF
TRBJ1-4 TRBD1 NA TRBV5-4 TGTGCCAGCAGCCGACAGGGGAGGGATGAAAAACTGTTTTTT CASSRQGRDEKLFF
TRBJ2-5 TRBD2 few TRBV6-5 TGTGCCAGCAGTTTACTAGCGGGGGGTGAGACCCAGTACTTC CASSLLAGGETQYF
TRBJ1-6 TRBD1 NA TRBV30 TGTGCCGTAAAGGGACAGGGTGACTCACCCCTCCACTTT CAVKGQGDSPLHF
TRBJ1-4 TRBD1 NA TRBV30 TGTGCCTGGAGTGCCTTGGGACAGCCAAATGAAAAACTGTTTTTT CAWSALGQPNEKLFF
TRBJ2-3 TRBD2 NA TRBV5-1 TGCGCCAGCAAACTAGCGTATAACACAGATACGCAGTATTTT CASKLAYNTDTQYF
TRBJ2-4 NA NA TRBV25-1 TGTGCCAGCAGTGAAAGGGGGGGCAGGGAGAACATTCAGTACTTC CASSERGGRENIQYF
TRBJ1-3 NA many TRBV5-6 TGTGCCAGCAGCTTGGGGCGGTACATCTCTGGAAACACCATATATTTT CASSLGRYISGNTIYF
TRBJ2-7 TRBD2 few TRBV6-5 TGTGCCAGCAGCTACAGCGGGGGGGCCGCATCCTACGAGCAGTACTTC CASSYSGGAASYEQYF
TRBJ1-5 NA NA TRBV9 TGTGCCAGCAGCACAGATACGAGTCAGCCCCAGCATTTT CASSTDTSQPQHF
TRBJ2-5 NA NA TRBV2 TGTGCCAGCAGTGGAGAGTGGCAAGAGACCCAGTACTTC CASSGEWQETQYF
TRBJ1-4 NA NA TRBV15 TGTGCCACCAGCAGAACCCCGGGGGGAACTAATGAAAAACTGTTTTTT CATSRTPGGTNEKLFF
TRBJ2-4 TRBD1 NA TRBV5-1 TGCGCCAGCAGCTTGGGGACAGGTTTCACAAACATTCAGTACTTC CASSLGTGFTNIQYF
TRBJ1-6 NA NA TRBV11-2 TGTGCCAGCAGCTTTTCGGGCAGGGCCGGATCACCCCTCCACTTT CASSFSGRAGSPLHF
TRBJ2-7 TRBD2 once TRBV27 TGTGCCAGCAGTCCCAGGCGGGGGGGCCTGTCCTACGAGCAGTACTTC CASSPRRGGLSYEQYF
TRBJ2-7 NA NA TRBV6-5 TGTGCTTCAGGGTCCCATGGTGCCTACGAGCAGTACTTC CASGSHGAYEQYF
TRBJ1-5 NA NA TRBV28 TGTGCCAGCAGTTTAGGAGGGAATGGCAATCAGCCCCAGCATTTT CASSLGGNGNQPQHF
TRBJ2-1 NA NA TRBV15 TGTGCCACCAGCAGAGGAGGGTTGGACCACAATGAGCAGTTCTTC CATSRGGLDHNEQFF
TRBJ2-7 NA NA TRBV11-3 TGTGCCAGCAGCTTAGGAGCGGTAGAGCAGTACTTC CASSLGAVEQYF
TRBJ2-1 NA NA TRBV27 TGTGCCAGCAGTTTAGCCATAGGACTAGAGCAGTTCTTC CASSLAIGLEQFF
TRBJ2-7 TRBD1 NA TRBV6-5 TGTGCCACCACCGGGACAGGGAAGGACGAGCAGTACTTC CATTGTGKDEQYF
TRBJ1-2 TRBD1 once TRBV2 TGTGCCAGCGCAGAGGGGGGACAGTATGGCTACACCTTC CASAEGGQYGYTF
TRBJ2-2 NA NA TRBV7-9 TGTGCCAGCAGCGCCAACAGGGACACCGGGGAGCTGTTTTTT CASSANRDTGELFF
TRBJ2-7 NA NA TRBV28 TGTGCCAGCAGTTTTCTACAGGCAATTAATTCCTACGAGCAGTACTTC CASSFLQAINSYEQYF
TRBJ1-6 TRBD1 NA TRBV7-8 TGTGCCAGCAGCTTATCGACAGGGGGCGTTTCACCCCTCCACTTT CASSLSTGGVSPLHF
TRBJ2-2 NA NA TRBV7-9 TGTGCCAGCAGCGATCCTCACAGGGATCGAGAGCTGTTTTTT CASSDPHRDRELFF
TRBJ2-7 TRBD2 NA TRBV11-2 TGTGCCAGCAGCCGGACTAGCGGGGCACAAGAGCAGTACTTC CASSRTSGAQEQYF
TRBJ1-1 NA NA TRBV11-1 TGTGCCAGCAGCTTAGGGGCGGAGGGGACAGCTTTCTTT CASSLGAEGTAFF
TRBJ2-1 NA few TRBV7-5 TGTGTCTTACGCGGCGGGGAGCAGTTCTTC CVLRGGEQFF
TRBJ2-2 TRBD2 NA TRBV5-4 TGTGCCAGCAGCTCTACCGGGGGGAAGGGAGGCACCGGGGAGCTGTTTTTT CASSSTGGKGGTGELFF
TRBJ1-2 NA NA TRBV6-5 TGTGCCAGCAGTTACTCACAGGGAAGGACCTATGGCTACACCTTC CASSYSQGRTYGYTF
TRBJ2-7 NA once TRBV18 TGTGCCAGCTCACCAGGGCGGGGGCTCTCCTACGAGCAGTACTTC CASSPGRGLSYEQYF
TRBJ2-4 TRBD2 NA TRBV4-3 TGCGCCAGCAGCCAAACGGGGGGAAACATTCAGTACTTC CASSQTGGNIQYF